This T cell receptor beta chain comes out of a study of CD8 T cells in ankylosing spondylitis. Germline V lookup: CDR1 SGHRS, CDR2 YFSETQ. V shed 4 bases and J shed 12 bases, with 29 bases lying between them. This CDR3 contains 17 residues. TCRdb recomputed calls from the 5' RACE reads with MiXCR, one row per CDR3 protein. Among roughly 300,000 distinct CDR3 sequences listed, approximately 8.2% were seen once. This clonotype has ten or more counts. Antigen: not known. Whole-study results and caveats: What appeared characteristic of ankylosing spondylitis blood was a TCR beta motif of eight highly homologous variants.

Sequenced input: blood, either unsorted or a sorted T cell fraction (not recorded which). This TCR was sampled from a male donor with ankylosing spondylitis. V and J are TRBV5-1 and TRBJ2-1, with D perhaps TRBD2 (8 bases). The CDR3 coding sequence is TGCGCCAGCAGCCTCCGCGCGGGGGGCCAGGGGGTCTTGTGGCAGTTCTTC. It codes for CASSLRAGGQGVLWQFF.